These T cell receptor beta chains were read from a single sample in a study of blood T cells in healthy people across ages. TCRdb analysed the 5' RACE reads with MiXCR anew, one entry per CDR3 protein. The table records about a million distinct CDR3 sequences, about two fifths of them present only once. The sample taken for sequencing was blood. These receptors all stem from a man between 18 and 29 years old in good health. The CDR3 runs from the conserved cysteine through the conserved F or W. The D gene is left open where the match is weak.

CDR3: CSARVDGNTEAFF
D: NA
J: TRBJ1-1
V: TRBV20-1

CDR3: CASSSRASGTDTQYF
D: TRBD2
J: TRBJ2-3
V: TRBV7-9

CDR3: CSARPPGRYQPQHF
D: NA
J: TRBJ1-5
V: TRBV20-1

CDR3: CASSLDGAGSSSIEAFF
D: NA
J: TRBJ1-1
V: TRBV5-5

CDR3: CASSPDPHYGYTF
D: NA
J: TRBJ1-2
V: TRBV7-2

CDR3: CASSLVQVSDTQYF
D: NA
J: TRBJ2-3
V: TRBV5-1

CDR3: CSASVISGGPYGYTF
D: NA
J: TRBJ1-2
V: TRBV20-1

CDR3: CSASSLGGQETQYF
D: NA
J: TRBJ2-5
V: TRBV20-1

CDR3: CSARDREAMNTEAFF
D: NA
J: TRBJ1-1
V: TRBV20-1

CDR3: CSASGGGVQETQFF
D: TRBD2
J: NA
V: TRBV20-1

CDR3: CSARRGLYGYTF
D: NA
J: TRBJ1-2
V: TRBV20-1

CDR3: CASSPFGRSSYNSPLHF
D: NA
J: TRBJ1-6
V: TRBV12-3/TRBV12-4

CDR3: CSVEGAQSSYNEQYF
D: NA
J: NA
V: TRBV29-1

CDR3: CASSAGQPSSYEQYF
D: NA
J: TRBJ2-7
V: TRBV9

CDR3: CASSRHSMGQQYEQYF
D: NA
J: TRBJ2-7
V: TRBV7-2

CDR3: CSASRPSSYNKQFF
D: NA
J: TRBJ2-1
V: TRBV20-1

CDR3: CASSLRQGTNNEQFF
D: NA
J: TRBJ2-1
V: TRBV27

CDR3: CASSLEGNNKGTEAFF
D: NA
J: TRBJ1-1
V: TRBV5-1

CDR3: CASSVALSGGREKLFF
D: NA
J: TRBJ1-4
V: TRBV9

CDR3: CSASPGGFREISGANVLTF
D: NA
J: TRBJ2-6
V: TRBV20-1

CDR3: CASSFGDTNNEQFF
D: NA
J: TRBJ2-1
V: TRBV7-9

CDR3: CASSEPYGTQYF
D: NA
J: TRBJ2-5
V: TRBV10-2

CDR3: CSARPTYGGASETQYF
D: TRBD2
J: TRBJ2-5
V: TRBV20-1

CDR3: CAISQTSGGSRSSYNEQFF
D: TRBD2
J: TRBJ2-1
V: TRBV10-3

CDR3: CASSVGSGHPTDTQYF
D: NA
J: TRBJ2-3
V: TRBV9

CDR3: CASSSIGTGGLQPQHF
D: TRBD1
J: TRBJ1-5
V: TRBV7-9

CDR3: CSAKIRGDQPQHF
D: TRBD1
J: TRBJ1-5
V: TRBV20-1

CDR3: CASSDGCEAFF
D: NA
J: TRBJ1-1
V: TRBV25-1

CDR3: CASSRLGQGMDYEQYF
D: TRBD1
J: TRBJ2-7
V: TRBV13

CDR3: CASSGVGGVNTEAFF
D: NA
J: TRBJ1-1
V: TRBV2

CDR3: CAISESEGATEKLFF
D: TRBD1
J: TRBJ1-4
V: TRBV10-3

CDR3: CASSALYGNEQYF
D: NA
J: TRBJ2-7
V: TRBV5-1

CDR3: CASTSSQGENYGYTF
D: TRBD1
J: TRBJ1-2
V: TRBV12-3/TRBV12-4

CDR3: CASSLTAPGKVSNEQFF
D: NA
J: TRBJ2-1
V: TRBV7-8

CDR3: CASSLNNNEQFF
D: NA
J: TRBJ2-1
V: TRBV12-3/TRBV12-4

CDR3: CASSLASPQGIVGEAFF
D: NA
J: TRBJ1-1
V: TRBV7-6

CDR3: CASSLKSLGGYTF
D: NA
J: TRBJ1-2
V: TRBV7-2

CDR3: CSVRTDYNEQFF
D: NA
J: TRBJ2-1
V: TRBV29-1

CDR3: CASSLGTVLSYEQYF
D: NA
J: TRBJ2-7
V: TRBV7-2

CDR3: CASSSSQGANNEQFF
D: TRBD1
J: TRBJ2-1
V: TRBV7-9

CDR3: CASSVGGGSGTQYF
D: TRBD2
J: NA
V: TRBV9

CDR3: CSVRGQGYKDTQYF
D: TRBD1
J: TRBJ2-3
V: TRBV29-1

CDR3: CASSYGINYGYTF
D: NA
J: TRBJ1-2
V: TRBV5-1

CDR3: CASSPTGPLGYTEAFF
D: NA
J: TRBJ1-1
V: TRBV3-1

CDR3: CASSPVLRDRGNEKLFF
D: TRBD1
J: TRBJ1-4
V: TRBV4-2

CDR3: CASSPREGRHLPYPPSTDTQYF
D: NA
J: TRBJ2-3
V: TRBV18

CDR3: CASSQGKRSPRGPRYEQYF
D: NA
J: TRBJ2-7
V: TRBV14

CDR3: CASSDTRTGPYGHTF
D: TRBD1
J: TRBJ1-2
V: TRBV2

CDR3: CASSQDNRLGYGYTF
D: NA
J: TRBJ1-2
V: TRBV4-1

CDR3: CASSRTTSYVDGGYTF
D: NA
J: TRBJ1-2
V: TRBV7-9